The 4 T cell receptor beta chains listed next were all sequenced from one sample in a study of blood T cell repertoires in COVID-19. Here immunoSEQ multiplex PCR was the method, and the copy in TCRdb shows in-frame clones only, minus some. The table records fewer than 500,000 clones, roughly 90% of them present only once. Sequencing was performed on peripheral blood. The receptors derive from a young man with COVID-19, enrolled during active disease.

This clone was seen a single time. The rearrangement joins TRBV4-2 to TRBJ1-3; D remains ambiguous. Trimming shortened V by 0 bases and J by 8 bases, and 14 bases separated the two germline ends. The CDR3 is made up of 15 amino acids. Germline loops: CDR1 LGHNA, CDR2 YNFKEQ. The CDR3 nucleotides are TGTGCCAGCAGCCAAGATTCGGCAGGCTCGTACACCATATATTTT. Amino acids: CASSQDSAGSYTIYF.

J is TRBJ1-5 and V is TRBV7-4, with D perhaps TRBD1 (5 bases). CDR3 length: 15 amino acids. Germline V CDR1 and CDR2: SGHVT, SQSDAQ. V lost 1 base and J 0 bases, leaving 7 bases between the germline ends. The CDR3 DNA reads TGTGCCAGCAGCTTAGGGACACTTAGCAATCAGCCCCAGCATTTT. Amino acids: CASSLGTLSNQPQHF.

This chain joins TRBV5-4 and TRBJ2-1; 7 nucleotides match TRBD2. Germline CDR1 is SGHNT and CDR2 is YYREEE (reference sequence). V was clipped by 4 bases and J by 10 bases; unmatched bases: 8. The CDR3 runs to 13 residues. The DNA for the CDR3 is TGTGCCAGCAGCCTCCGCGGGAGAAGGGAGCAGTTCTTC. Translated, it gives CASSLRGRREQFF.

The chain recombines TRBV18 with TRBJ2-5, with 8 positions matching TRBD1. This CDR3 is built from 14 residues. V lost 3 bases, J lost 1 base, and 1 base stayed unmatched. The germline V gene encodes CDR1 KGHSH and CDR2 LQKENI. CDR3 sequence reads: CASSPTGGQETQYF. Written as DNA, the CDR3 is TGTGCCAGCTCACCCACAGGGGGCCAAGAGACCCAGTACTTC.